This TCR beta chain was sequenced during a study of blood T cell repertoires in COVID-19. About the study: Researchers got acute and convalescent COVID-19 samples from the United States, Italy and Spain. T cells, B-cell-depleted T cells, or PBMCs provided the cDNA or gDNA that served as material.

Germline V gives CDR1 ENHRY, CDR2 SYGVKD. The V and J ends lost 4 bases and 3 bases, in that order; junction bases with no gene match: 11. The CDR3 extends over 16 amino acids. The table lists this clone with a few counts. Under the authors' procedure: Amplified reference gene primers provided the basis for estimating nucleated cell counts. Sequencing used immunoSEQ multiplex PCR; TCRdb keeps in-frame clones, though not all of them. From that table come the V and J calls and clone size; the DNA was used to work out D and trimming. Here the sample spans about 120,000 clones, 80% to 90% being singletons.

The receptor was isolated from a man aged 35 to 55 with acute or convalescent COVID-19. The chain links TRBV10-3 to TRBJ1-2; 7 bases map to TRBD1. Sequencing input: peripheral blood. CDR3 sequence reads: CAISVRDRAEDYGYTF. The CDR3 DNA is TGTGCCATCAGTGTTAGGGACAGAGCAGAAGACTATGGCTACACCTTC.